This record covers a single T cell receptor beta chain. The sample is drawn from a study of control samples from healthy donors and cancer patients. The CDR3 length is 16 residues. V was clipped by 4 bases and J by 2 bases; unmatched bases: 7. Germline values: CDR1 MGHRA, CDR2 YSYEKL. Clones were sequenced by immunoSEQ multiplex PCR, and TCRdb holds only the in-frame ones, with some missing. The sample contains under 20,000 clones, 87% of which appear only once. The sample comprised PBMCs. The sequence derives from a woman in her 70s with colorectal cancer. This sequence joins TRBV4-1 and TRBJ2-2, with TRBD1 matching 7 bases. CDR3: CASSPQGERNTGELFF. Here the CDR3 DNA reads TGCGCCAGCAGCCCCCAGGGGGAGAGAAACACCGGGGAGCTGTTTTTT.